This TCR beta chain stems from a study of T-cell reconstitution after alpha-beta-depleted transplantation in children. Germline V gene data show CDR1 as MGHDK and CDR2 as SYGVNS. This CDR3 region has 15 residues. The V gene end was trimmed by 3 bases and the J gene end by 4 bases; junction bases not matched to a gene: 8. This clonotype was seen repeatedly, ten times or more. Unique molecular identifiers were used in preparing the TCRbeta library. TCRdb used MiXCR to reprocess the PCR reads, holding one entry per CDR3 protein. The table lists 600,000 to 700,000 distinct CDR3 sequences, 16% of them singletons.

The clonotype comes from a human donor who donated a stem cell graft to a child with acute myeloid leukemia. This sequence joins TRBV25-1 and TRBJ2-7; TRBD1 matches at 8 bases. The sample in question was PBMCs from the stem cell graft donor, obtained from the stem cell graft. CDR3 amino acids: CASSDPGQGRYEQYF. CDR3 in DNA: TGTGCCAGCAGTGACCCTGGACAGGGCAGGTACGAGCAGTACTTC.